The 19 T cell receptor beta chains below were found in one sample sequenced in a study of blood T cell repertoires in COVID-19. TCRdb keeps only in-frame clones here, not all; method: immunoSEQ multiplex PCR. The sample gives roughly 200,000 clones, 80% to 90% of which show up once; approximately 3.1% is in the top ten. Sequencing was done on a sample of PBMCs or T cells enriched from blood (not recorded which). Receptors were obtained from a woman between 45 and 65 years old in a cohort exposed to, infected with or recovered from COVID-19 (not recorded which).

The CDR3 spells CAWSGGGSNEKLFF. The CDR3 DNA reads TGTGCCTGGAGTGGGGGGGGATCTAATGAAAAACTGTTTTTT. The V call is TRBV30, the J call TRBJ1-4; tentative D call: TRBD1 (5 bases). The V end was cut by 1 base, the J end by 3 bases, with 9 bases between. Germline V gene data show CDR1 as GTSNPN and CDR2 as SVGIG (reference sequence). The CDR3 totals 14 residues.

The CDR3 reads CASSLIPEGYGYTF. The CDR3 DNA sequence: TGTGCCAGCAGCTTAATTCCCGAGGGCTATGGCTACACCTTC. The chain links TRBV7-3 to TRBJ1-2, with unresolved D. Germline CDR1 and CDR2: SGHTA and FQGTGA. V was clipped by 1 base and J by 4 bases, with 10 bases between them. CDR3 length equals 14 residues.

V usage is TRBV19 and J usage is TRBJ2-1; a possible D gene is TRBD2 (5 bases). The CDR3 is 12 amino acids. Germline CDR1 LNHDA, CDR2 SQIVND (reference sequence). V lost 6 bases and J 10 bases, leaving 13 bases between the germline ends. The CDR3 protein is CASSMTTGEQFF. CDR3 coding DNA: TGTGCCAGTAGCATGACGACGGGGGAGCAGTTCTTC.

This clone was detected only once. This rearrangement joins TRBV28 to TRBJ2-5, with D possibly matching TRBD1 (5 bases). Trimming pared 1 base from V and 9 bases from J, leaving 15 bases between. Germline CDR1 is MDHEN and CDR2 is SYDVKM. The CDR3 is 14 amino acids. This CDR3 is CASSLYAGEGAQYF. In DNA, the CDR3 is TGTGCCAGCAGTTTATACGCTGGGGAAGGGGCCCAGTACTTC.

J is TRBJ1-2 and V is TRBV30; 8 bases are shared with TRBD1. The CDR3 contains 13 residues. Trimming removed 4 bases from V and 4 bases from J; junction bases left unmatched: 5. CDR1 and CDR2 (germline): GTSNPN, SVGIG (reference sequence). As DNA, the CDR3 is TGTGCCTGGACGCAGGGGGCGGGCTATGGCTACACCTTC. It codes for CAWTQGAGYGYTF.

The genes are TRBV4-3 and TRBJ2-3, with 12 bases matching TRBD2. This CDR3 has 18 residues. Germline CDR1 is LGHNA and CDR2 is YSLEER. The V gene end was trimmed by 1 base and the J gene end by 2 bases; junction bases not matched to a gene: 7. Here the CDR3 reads CASSQAGRLAGDTDTQYF. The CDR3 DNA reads TGCGCCAGCAGCCAAGCCGGCCGACTAGCGGGGGACACAGATACGCAGTATTTT.

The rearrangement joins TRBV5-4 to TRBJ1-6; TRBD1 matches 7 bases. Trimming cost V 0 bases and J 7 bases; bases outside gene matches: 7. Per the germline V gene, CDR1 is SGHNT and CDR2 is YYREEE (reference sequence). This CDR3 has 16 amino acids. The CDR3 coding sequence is TGTGCCAGCAGCTTGGTAGGGGGCGCCGGGAATTCACCCCTCCACTTT. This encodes CASSLVGGAGNSPLHF.

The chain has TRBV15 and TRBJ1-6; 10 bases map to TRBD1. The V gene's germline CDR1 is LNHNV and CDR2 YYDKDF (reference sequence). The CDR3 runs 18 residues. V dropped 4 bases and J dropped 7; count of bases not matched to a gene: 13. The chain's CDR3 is CATSTGGQGPVGNSPLHF. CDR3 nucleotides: TGTGCCACCAGCACTGGGGGACAGGGGCCGGTAGGGAATTCACCCCTCCACTTT.

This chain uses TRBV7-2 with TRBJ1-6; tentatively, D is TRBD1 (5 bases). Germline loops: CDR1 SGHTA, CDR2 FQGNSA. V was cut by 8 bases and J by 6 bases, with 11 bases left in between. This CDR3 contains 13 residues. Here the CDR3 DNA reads TGTGCCAGCGGACAAACGCGTAATTCACCCCTCCACTTT. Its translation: CASGQTRNSPLHF.

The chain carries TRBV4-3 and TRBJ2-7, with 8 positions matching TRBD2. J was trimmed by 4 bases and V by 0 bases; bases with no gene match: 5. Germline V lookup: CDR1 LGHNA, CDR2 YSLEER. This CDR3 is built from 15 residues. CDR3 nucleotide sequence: TGCGCCAGCAGCCAAGATCCCAGCGGGGGATACGAGCAGTACTTC. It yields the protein CASSQDPSGGYEQYF.

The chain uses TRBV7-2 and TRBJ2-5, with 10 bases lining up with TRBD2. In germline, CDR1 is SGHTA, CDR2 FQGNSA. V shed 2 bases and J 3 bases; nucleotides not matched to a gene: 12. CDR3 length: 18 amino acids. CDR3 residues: CASSLSGTSDGVKETQYF. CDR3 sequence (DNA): TGTGCCAGCAGCTTATCTGGGACTAGCGATGGGGTCAAAGAGACCCAGTACTTC.

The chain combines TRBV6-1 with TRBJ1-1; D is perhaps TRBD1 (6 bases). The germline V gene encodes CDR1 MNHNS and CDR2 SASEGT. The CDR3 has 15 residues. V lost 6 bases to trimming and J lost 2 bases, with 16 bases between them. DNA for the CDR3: TGTGCCAGCAGCCGCCCGCGCAGGGGAAACACTGAAGCTTTCTTT. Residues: CASSRPRRGNTEAFF.

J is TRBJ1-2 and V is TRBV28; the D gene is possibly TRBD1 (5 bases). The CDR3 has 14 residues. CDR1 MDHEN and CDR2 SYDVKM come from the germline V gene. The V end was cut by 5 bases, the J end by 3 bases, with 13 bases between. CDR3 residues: CASSIGGSDYGYTF. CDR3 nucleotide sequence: TGTGCCAGCAGTATCGGGGGTAGTGACTATGGCTACACCTTC.

The CDR3 DNA reads as TGTGCCAGCAGTTTAGGTCAGGGGGCGCGGGTGACAGATACGCAGTATTTT. As protein: CASSLGQGARVTDTQYF. V is TRBV27 and J is TRBJ2-3; 8 bases map to TRBD1. The CDR3 extends over 17 amino acids. V dropped 2 bases and J dropped 3; count of bases not matched to a gene: 10. CDR1 and CDR2 from the germline V gene are MNHEY and SMNVEV (reference sequence).

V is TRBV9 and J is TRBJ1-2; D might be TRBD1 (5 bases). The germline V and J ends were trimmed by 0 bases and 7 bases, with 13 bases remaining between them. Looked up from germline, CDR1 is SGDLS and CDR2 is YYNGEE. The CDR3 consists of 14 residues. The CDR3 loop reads CASSVGATASGYTF. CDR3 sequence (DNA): TGTGCCAGCAGCGTAGGTGCGACAGCCTCTGGCTACACCTTC.

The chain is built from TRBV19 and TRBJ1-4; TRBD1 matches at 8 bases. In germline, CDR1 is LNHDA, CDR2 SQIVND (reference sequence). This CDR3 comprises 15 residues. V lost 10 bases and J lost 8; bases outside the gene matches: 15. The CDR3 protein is CATMAPGGELEKLFF. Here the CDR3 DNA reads TGTGCCACTATGGCCCCAGGGGGCGAGTTAGAAAAACTGTTTTTT.

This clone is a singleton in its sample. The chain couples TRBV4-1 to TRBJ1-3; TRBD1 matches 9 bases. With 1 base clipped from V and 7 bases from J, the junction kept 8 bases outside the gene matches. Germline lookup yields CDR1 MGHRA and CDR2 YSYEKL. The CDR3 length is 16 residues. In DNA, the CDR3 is TGCGCCAGCAGCCAAGCCGGGACAGGGAGCGGTAACACCATATATTTT. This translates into CASSQAGTGSGNTIYF.

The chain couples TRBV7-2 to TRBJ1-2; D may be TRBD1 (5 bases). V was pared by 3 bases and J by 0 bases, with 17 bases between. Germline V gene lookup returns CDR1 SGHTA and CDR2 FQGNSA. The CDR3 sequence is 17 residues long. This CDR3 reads CASSFSPTGSSNYGYTF. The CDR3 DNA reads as TGTGCCAGCAGCTTCTCCCCTACAGGCTCATCTAACTATGGCTACACCTTC.

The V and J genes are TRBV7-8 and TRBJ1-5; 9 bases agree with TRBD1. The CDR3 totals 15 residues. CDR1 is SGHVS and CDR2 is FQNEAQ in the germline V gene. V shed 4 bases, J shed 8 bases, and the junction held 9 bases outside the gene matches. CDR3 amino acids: CASSSLQGAQEPQHF. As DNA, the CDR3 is TGTGCCAGCAGCTCCCTACAGGGGGCGCAGGAGCCCCAGCATTTT.